This T cell receptor (beta chain) was recovered during a study of CD8+ T cells in alopecia areata. The treatment was: oral pan-JAK inhibitor, 5-10 mg twice daily. Sorted out of PBMCs were CD4+ T cells and CD8+ T cells. The ends were cut back, 2 bases at V and 4 bases at J, with 10 bases in the middle. CDR3 length: 14 residues. Germline V gene lookup returns CDR1 MNHEY and CDR2 SVGAGI. Extracted from the samples, RNA was reverse transcribed into cDNA to serve as the sequencing template. Here immunoSEQ multiplex PCR was the method, and the copy in TCRdb shows in-frame clones only, minus some. The sample consists of 95,000 to 100,000 clones, roughly 56% of them appearing once.

The source of this sequence is a human donor with alopecia areata. Material: CD8+ T cells sorted from blood, obtained at roughly week 58, from a patient treated with tofacitinib. V usage is TRBV6-5 and J usage is TRBJ2-3; D unresolved. Here the CDR3 reads CASSYRVAPDTQYF. For the CDR3, the DNA is TGTGCCAGCAGTTACCGAGTAGCTCCAGATACGCAGTATTTT.